This TCR beta chain was recorded in a study of cytomegalovirus exposure and HLA in healthy donors. General study findings and limits: According to the study, 150 to 200 TCR beta chains were cytomegalovirus-associated.

A word on this clone: No antigen is known for it.

Profiled with immunoSEQ multiplex PCR; TCRdb holds only in-frame clones, not every one. The sample includes about 150,000 clones, 91% seen only once; the top ten take 0.6% to 0.8%. In germline, CDR1 is SGHRS, CDR2 YFSETQ. CDR3 length equals 14 residues. V lost 3 bases to trimming and J lost 4 bases; unmatched junction nucleotides: 6. The clonotype was recovered from a man aged 18 to 35 in good health and CMV-seronegative. The specimen was PBMCs. V and J are TRBV5-1 and TRBJ1-2; 7 bases are shared with TRBD1. Here the CDR3 reads CASSSTGTAYGYTF. The CDR3, as DNA: TGCGCCAGCAGCTCCACCGGGACAGCCTATGGCTACACCTTC.